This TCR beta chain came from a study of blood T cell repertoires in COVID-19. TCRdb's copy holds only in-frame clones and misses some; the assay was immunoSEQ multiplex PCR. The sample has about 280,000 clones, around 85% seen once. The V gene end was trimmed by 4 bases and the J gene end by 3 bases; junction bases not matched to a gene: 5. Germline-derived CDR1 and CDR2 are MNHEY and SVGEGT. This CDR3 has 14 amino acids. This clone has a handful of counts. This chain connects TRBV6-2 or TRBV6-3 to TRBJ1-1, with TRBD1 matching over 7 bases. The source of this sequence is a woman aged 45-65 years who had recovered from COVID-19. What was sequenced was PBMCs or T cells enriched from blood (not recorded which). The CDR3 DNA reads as TGTGCCAGCAGTTTCGAGACAGGGTACACTGAAGCTTTCTTT. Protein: CASSFETGYTEAFF.